The present TCR beta chain was sequenced within a study of T cells after posttransplantation cyclophosphamide. The CDR3 sequence is 19 residues long. The germline V gene has CDR1 LNHNV and CDR2 YYDKDF (reference sequence). V lost 0 bases and J 0 bases, leaving 18 bases between the germline ends. Some clones are missing from TCRdb's copy, which holds only in-frame ones; the method was immunoSEQ multiplex PCR. This table holds roughly 30,000 clones, about 90% found once. Study-level points and caveats: After PTCy, TRB diversity resembled that of CNI/methotrexate controls. Later blood repertoires were often dominated by clones from the donor CD8+ memory compartment. Skin or GI-infiltrating T cells shared few TRB sequences with blood.

On this clone: Its antigen is currently unknown.

This chain uses TRBV15 with TRBJ1-5; a weak D match, TRBD1 (6 bases). The specimen was PBMCs. This TCR was sampled from a woman in her thirties or forties with a blood cancer, CMV-positive, and with a related stem cell donor. The CDR3 bases are TGTGCCACCAGCAGAGATTTGGGGTGGCAGGGGTATAGCAATCAGCCCCAGCATTTT. As protein: CATSRDLGWQGYSNQPQHF. Together with reference TRBV15 and TRBJ1-5, the CDR3 gives the full variable domain: DAMVIQNPRYQVTQFGKPVTLSCSQTLNHNVMYWYQQKSSQAPKLLFHYYDKDFNNEADTPDNFQSRRPNTSFCFLDIRSPGLGDTAMYLCATSRDLGWQGYSNQPQHFGDGTRLSIL.